Below, 30 T cell receptor beta chains from the same sample are listed, as sequenced in a study of early T cells in non-severe SARS-CoV-2 infection. TCRdb itself ran the 5' RACE reads through MiXCR, one entry per CDR3 protein. The table has just under 65,000 distinct CDR3 sequences, approximately 9.2% seen once. This material consisted of whole blood, taken at baseline. The receptors stem from an adult who was a healthcare worker with PCR-confirmed SARS-CoV-2 infection or an uninfected control (not recorded which).

The sample holds a few counts of this clonotype. This chain links TRBV6-6 with TRBJ2-5; D possibly corresponds to TRBD1 (6 bases). Between the trimmed V and J ends, which lost 4 bases and 5 bases, there was a span of 11 bases. The CDR3 totals 13 residues. The V gene's germline CDR1 is MNHNY and CDR2 SVGAGI (reference sequence). The CDR3 nucleotides are TGTGCCAGCAGTTTACCAGGGGTGGAGACCCAGTACTTC. Translation gives CASSLPGVETQYF.

The rearrangement joins TRBV5-7 to TRBJ1-4, with TRBD1 as a possible D gene (5 bases). TRBV5-7 is an open reading frame, and its role is uncertain. The CDR3 extends over 13 amino acids. The ends were cut back, 2 bases at V and 10 bases at J, with 12 bases in the middle. The chain's CDR3 is CASSLSGDGKLFF. In DNA, the CDR3 is TGTGCCAGCAGCTTATCGGGGGATGGAAAACTGTTTTTT.

This clonotype was picked up many times. The rearrangement uses TRBV2 and TRBJ1-5; possibly TRBD1 for D (5 bases). V was trimmed by 6 bases and J by 1 base, leaving 10 bases between them. Germline lookup yields CDR1 SNHLY and CDR2 FYNNEI. The CDR3 loop spans 14 amino acids. DNA of the CDR3: TGTGCCAGCAGGGAGGGACTAAGCAATCAGCCCCAGCATTTT. Its protein product is CASREGLSNQPQHF.

The table lists this clonotype with many counts. The genes are TRBV7-9 and TRBJ1-1; tentative D call: TRBD1 (5 bases). Germline V lookup: CDR1 SEHNR, CDR2 FQNEAQ (reference sequence). The CDR3 contains 12 residues. The ends were cut back, 3 bases at V and 7 bases at J, with 9 bases in the middle. The CDR3 DNA reads as TGTGCCAGCAGCTTCATCGACAGTGAAGCTTTCTTT. Encoded protein: CASSFIDSEAFF.

This clonotype was detected many times. The V call is TRBV6-2 or TRBV6-3, the J call TRBJ1-5; D might be TRBD1 (6 bases). Germline CDR1 and CDR2: MNHEY and SVGEGT. Trimming cost V 3 bases and J 3 bases, with 12 bases left between them. The CDR3 spans 15 residues. The CDR3 loop reads CASSYGGTFNQPQHF. The CDR3 DNA sequence: TGTGCCAGCAGTTATGGGGGCACATTCAATCAGCCCCAGCATTTT.

The sample holds a few counts of this clonotype. The chain uses TRBV18 and TRBJ1-4, with unresolved D. Germline V gene lookup returns CDR1 KGHSH and CDR2 LQKENI. The CDR3 covers 13 residues. Trimming left V 1 base short and J 5 bases short, with 5 bases between. In DNA, the CDR3 is TGTGCCAGCTCACCACAGCCCAATGAAAAACTGTTTTTT. Its translation: CASSPQPNEKLFF.

This chain connects TRBV10-3 to TRBJ1-1; TRBD1 is a possible D gene (6 bases). Germline-derived CDR1 and CDR2 are ENHRY and SYGVKD. With 6 bases removed from V and 0 bases from J, the gap between germline ends came to 11 bases. CDR3 size: 14 residues. CDR3 region: CAIRWDTMNTEAFF. The CDR3 DNA reads TGTGCCATCAGGTGGGACACGATGAACACTGAAGCTTTCTTT.

The table lists this clonotype with many counts. The J gene is TRBJ2-4, the V gene TRBV20-1, with D tentatively TRBD1 or TRBD2 (5 bases each). The V end lost 3 bases, the J end lost 6 bases, and 12 bases lay between the germline ends. The CDR3 consists of 13 residues. Germline CDR1 and CDR2: DFQATT and SNEGSKA (reference sequence). CDR3 protein: CSASTPGPNIQYF. The CDR3, as DNA: TGCAGTGCTAGTACTCCGGGACCAAACATTCAGTACTTC.

On this clonotype: Possible read error: a much larger clone is one base away. V gene TRBV30 combines with J gene TRBJ2-3; TRBD2 matches at 7 bases. Trimming removed 6 bases from V and 0 bases from J; junction bases left unmatched: 9. In germline, CDR1 is GTSNPN, CDR2 SVGIG (reference sequence). This CDR3 has 15 residues. CDR3 amino acids: CACPKAGRSTDTQYF. CDR3 nucleotide sequence: TGTGCCTGCCCGAAAGCGGGAAGGAGCACAGATACGCAGTATTTT.

This clonotype was picked up a small number of times. This chain connects TRBV24-1 to TRBJ1-4, with unresolved D. Germline loops: CDR1 KGHDR, CDR2 SFDVKD. Trimming cost V 4 bases and J 7 bases, with 12 bases left between them. This CDR3 has 14 amino acids. CDR3 loop: CATSEAGSAEKLFF. CDR3 coding DNA: TGTGCCACCAGTGAGGCGGGGAGTGCTGAAAAACTGTTTTTT.

The sample holds a few counts of this clonotype. The chain couples TRBV18 to TRBJ2-1; 10 positions match TRBD2. The CDR3 length is 15 residues. V shed 3 bases, J shed 8 bases, and the junction held 7 bases outside the gene matches. The germline gives CDR1 KGHSH, CDR2 LQKENI. The CDR3 sequence: CASSPASGSRDEQFF. CDR3 bases: TGTGCCAGCTCACCGGCTAGCGGGAGTCGGGATGAGCAGTTCTTC. Supplemented by reference TRBV18 and TRBJ2-1, the full variable domain reads NAGVMQNPRHLVRRRGQEARLRCSPMKGHSHVYWYRQLPEEGLKFMVYLQKENIIDESGMPKERFSAEFPKEGPSILRIQQVVRGDSAAYFCASSPASGSRDEQFFGPGTRLTVL.

The genes are TRBV11-3 and TRBJ2-1; 8 nucleotides line up with TRBD1. The germline V gene has CDR1 SGHNT and CDR2 YENEEA. The ends lost 2 bases at V and 2 bases at J; junction bases unmatched: 5. The CDR3 is 16 amino acids. For the CDR3, the DNA is TGTGCCAGCAGCTTATCCCGGACAGGGCCCTACAATGAGCAGTTCTTC. Its translation: CASSLSRTGPYNEQFF.

This clonotype was counted ten times or more. The chain is built from TRBV3-1 and TRBJ1-1; D is undetermined. Trimming took off 7 bases at V and 3 bases at J, with 15 bases between the two ends. CDR3 size: 14 residues. CDR1 LGHDT and CDR2 YNNKEL come from the germline V gene (reference sequence). DNA of the CDR3: TGTGCCAGCACCAAAAATGGGGTTGACACTGAAGCTTTCTTT. This codes for CASTKNGVDTEAFF.

Only a few counts were recorded for this clonotype. The chain links TRBV3-1 to TRBJ2-7; TRBD1 aligns across 12 bases. V lost 5 bases to trimming and J lost 1 base; unmatched junction nucleotides: 6. This CDR3 is built from 16 residues. Germline CDR1 LGHDT, CDR2 YNNKEL (reference sequence). DNA for the CDR3: TGTGCCAGCAGCAAGTGGGACAGGGGGCGTTCCTACGAGCAGTACTTC. It codes for CASSKWDRGRSYEQYF.

This clonotype was picked up a small number of times. V is TRBV2 and J is TRBJ1-2, with TRBD1 matching 10 bases. V shed 8 bases and J 5 bases; nucleotides not matched to a gene: 17. The CDR3 has 17 residues. Germline CDR1 and CDR2: SNHLY and FYNNEI. This chain's CDR3 is CASFSLSGTGALYGYTF. Here the CDR3 DNA reads TGTGCCAGCTTTAGTCTTTCCGGGACAGGGGCCCTGTATGGCTACACCTTC.

This clonotype was seen more than once but under ten times. The genes are TRBV7-2 and TRBJ2-1, with 9 bases that match TRBD2. Germline V gives CDR1 SGHTA, CDR2 FQGNSA. CDR3 length equals 16 residues. V shed 6 bases, J shed 2 bases, and the junction held 8 bases outside the gene matches. The CDR3 sequence: CASRLRLAGAYNEQFF. CDR3 nucleotide sequence: TGTGCCAGCAGGTTGAGATTAGCGGGAGCCTACAATGAGCAGTTCTTC.

The genes are TRBV5-4 and TRBJ1-1; possible D gene TRBD1, 6 bases. CDR3 length: 16 amino acids. V lost 0 bases and J lost 5, with 17 bases in between. Looked up from germline, CDR1 is SGHNT and CDR2 is YYREEE (reference sequence). In nucleotides, the CDR3 is TGTGCCAGCAGCTTGGCGGGGAGATCAACAGGGACTGAAGCTTTCTTT. Its protein is CASSLAGRSTGTEAFF.

This clonotype occurred a few times. The gene calls are TRBV19 and TRBJ2-5, with 11 bases aligning to TRBD2. From germline, CDR1 is LNHDA and CDR2 SQIVND (reference sequence). The CDR3 spans 16 residues. Unmatched junction bases numbered 4, after V lost 4 bases and J lost 0 bases. Here the CDR3 DNA reads TGTGCCAGTAGTACCCGACTAGCGGGATACCAAGAGACCCAGTACTTC. Encoded protein: CASSTRLAGYQETQYF.

This clonotype was recorded at least ten times. The chain has TRBV7-9 and TRBJ2-7, with D possibly matching TRBD1 (6 bases). The V end lost 2 bases, the J end lost 4 bases, and 9 bases lay between the germline ends. CDR1 and CDR2 (germline): SEHNR, FQNEAQ (reference sequence). The CDR3 length is 13 residues. The CDR3 nucleotides are TGTGCCAGCAGCTTACGCCAGGGGTACGAGCAGTACTTC. Amino acid sequence: CASSLRQGYEQYF.

The CDR3 loop is CASRSGTGQETQYF. The CDR3 coding sequence is TGTGCCAGCAGATCCGGGACAGGACAAGAGACCCAGTACTTC. The chain uses TRBV6-1 and TRBJ2-5; TRBD1 matches at 8 bases. The CDR3 is made up of 14 amino acids. J was trimmed by 2 bases and V by 6 bases; bases with no gene match: 5. Germline CDR1 reads MNHNS; CDR2 reads SASEGT.

This clonotype was found many times. The V and J genes are TRBV4-1 and TRBJ2-7; no reliable D call. The germline gives CDR1 MGHRA, CDR2 YSYEKL. This CDR3 is 12 amino acids long. The V end lost 4 bases, the J end lost 9 bases, and 13 bases lay between the germline ends. The DNA of the CDR3 is TGCGCCAGCAGCCCGGACCACCTCGCGCAGTACTTC. Its translation: CASSPDHLAQYF.

This clonotype was counted between two and nine times. J is TRBJ2-7 and V is TRBV20-1, with TRBD1 as a possible D gene (6 bases). Germline V gene data show CDR1 as DFQATT and CDR2 as SNEGSKA (reference sequence). The V gene lost 0 bases and the J gene lost 5 bases, with 14 bases spanning the gap. The CDR3 extends over 14 amino acids. As DNA, the CDR3 is TGCAGTGCTAGAGATCGGGCAGGGGACCACGAGCAGTACTTC. It codes for CSARDRAGDHEQYF.

The rearrangement links TRBV20-1 to TRBJ2-5, with 7 bases matching TRBD1. The trim removed 5 bases at V and 1 base at J, leaving 7 bases unmatched. The germline CDR1 and CDR2 sequences are DFQATT and SNEGSKA (reference sequence). CDR3 length equals 14 residues. The CDR3 nucleotides read TGCAGTGCTCTGCCCCGGACAGGCCAAGAGACCCAGTACTTC. This encodes CSALPRTGQETQYF.

This clonotype was seen many times. V gene TRBV7-6 combines with J gene TRBJ2-3, with D perhaps TRBD2 (6 bases). Per the germline V gene, CDR1 is SGHVS and CDR2 is FNYEAQ. Between the trimmed V and J ends, which lost 5 bases and 2 bases, there was a span of 11 bases. CDR3 length: 14 amino acids. The DNA of the CDR3 is TGTGCCAGCAGCGAGGGCGGGGCCACAGATACGCAGTATTTT. This gives the protein CASSEGGATDTQYF.

The J gene is TRBJ2-1, the V gene TRBV2; 8 bases line up with TRBD2. Trimming at V came to 6 bases and at J to 1 base, leaving 5 bases not matched to a gene. The CDR3 sequence is 15 residues long. The germline gives CDR1 SNHLY, CDR2 FYNNEI. The DNA for the CDR3 is TGTGCCAGCAGCGGTCCTAGCGGGTCCTACAATGAGCAGTTCTTC. The encoded protein is CASSGPSGSYNEQFF.

The chain has TRBV5-6 and TRBJ2-5; TRBD1 might be the D (6 bases). V lost 6 bases to trimming and J lost 2 bases, with 11 bases between them. This CDR3 has 13 amino acids. The V gene's germline CDR1 is SGHDT and CDR2 YYEEEE. The CDR3 DNA sequence: TGTGCCAGCAACCCCAGGGGTCAAGAGACCCAGTACTTC. Its translation: CASNPRGQETQYF.

This clonotype was counted at least ten times. The chain combines TRBV20-1 with TRBJ2-3, with TRBD2 matching over 11 bases. The CDR3 extends over 15 amino acids. Per the germline V gene, CDR1 is DFQATT and CDR2 is SNEGSKA (reference sequence). After removal of 6 bases from V and 1 base from J, the junction contained 6 bases not matched to a gene. The CDR3 coding sequence is TGCAGTGCAAGCATAGCGGGAGGGGGCACAGATACGCAGTATTTT. Its translation is CSASIAGGGTDTQYF.

This clonotype has a count of ten or more. The CDR3 here is CATSEGDTQYF. CDR3 DNA sequence: TGTGCCACCAGTGAGGGAGATACGCAGTATTTT. The V and J genes are TRBV24-1 and TRBJ2-3; the D is unclear. Trimming took off 4 bases at V and 5 bases at J, with 3 bases between the two ends. The CDR3 extends over 11 amino acids. Germline assignment: CDR1 KGHDR and CDR2 SFDVKD.

At least ten counts were recorded for this clonotype. V and J are TRBV7-2 and TRBJ2-2; 10 nucleotides match TRBD2. The CDR3 loop spans 14 amino acids. Germline values: CDR1 SGHTA, CDR2 FQGNSA. The junction had 10 bases not matched to a gene; V was cut back by 5 bases and J by 13 bases. CDR3 in amino acids: CASSETSGRPPLFF. In nucleotides, the CDR3 is TGTGCCAGCAGCGAGACTAGCGGGCGACCGCCGCTGTTTTTT.

V is TRBV5-1 and J is TRBJ1-2; D ambiguous. The CDR3 sequence is 15 residues long. The germline V gene has CDR1 SGHRS and CDR2 YFSETQ. Deletions cut 3 bases from V and 3 bases from J, with 15 bases between. The CDR3 sequence is CASSSGRVGDYGYTF. The CDR3 DNA sequence: TGCGCCAGCAGCTCCGGCCGGGTAGGCGACTATGGCTACACCTTC.